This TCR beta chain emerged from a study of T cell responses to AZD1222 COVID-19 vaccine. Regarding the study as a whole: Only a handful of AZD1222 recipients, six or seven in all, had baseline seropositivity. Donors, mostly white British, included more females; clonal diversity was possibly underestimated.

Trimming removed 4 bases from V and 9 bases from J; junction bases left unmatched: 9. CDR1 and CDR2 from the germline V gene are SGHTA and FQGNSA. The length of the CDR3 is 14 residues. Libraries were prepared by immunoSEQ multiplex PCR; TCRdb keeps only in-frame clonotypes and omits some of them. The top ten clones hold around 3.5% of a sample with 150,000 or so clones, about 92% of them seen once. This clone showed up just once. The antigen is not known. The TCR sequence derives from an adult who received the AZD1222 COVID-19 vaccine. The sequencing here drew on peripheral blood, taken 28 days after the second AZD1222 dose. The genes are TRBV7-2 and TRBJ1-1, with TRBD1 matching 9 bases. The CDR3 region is CASSYGTGTMKAFF. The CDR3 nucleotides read TGTGCCAGCAGCTACGGGACAGGGACTATGAAAGCTTTCTTT.